Described below is a single T cell receptor (beta chain) sequence and its context. The trim removed 5 bases at V and 8 bases at J, leaving 11 bases unmatched. Germline values: CDR1 LGHNT, CDR2 FRNRAP. The CDR3 consists of 14 residues. This entry comes from a study of blood T cell repertoires in COVID-19. As for the study in general: From the United States, Italy and Spain came samples of acute and convalescent COVID-19.

The assay was immunoSEQ multiplex PCR, and TCRdb's table has in-frame clones only and misses some. The data contain about 75,000 clones, 87% of them singletons. The TCR sequence derives from a woman in her 50s with acute or convalescent COVID-19. Sample: peripheral blood. The rearrangement links TRBV12-5 to TRBJ2-5; 7 bases are shared with TRBD1. The CDR3 coding sequence is TGTGCTAGTGGTGGTCCCGGGACAGCCCAAACCCAGTACTTC. Protein sequence: CASGGPGTAQTQYF.